This T cell receptor beta chain is drawn from a study of blood T cell repertoires in COVID-19. The assay was immunoSEQ multiplex PCR, and TCRdb's table has in-frame clones only and misses some. The sample has 350,000 to 450,000 clones; more than 70% are singletons. Material for sequencing was PBMCs or T cells enriched from blood (not recorded which). The clonotype comes from a man between 40 and 49 years old in a cohort exposed to, infected with or recovered from COVID-19 (not recorded which).

In DNA, the CDR3 is TGTGCCAGCAGCTCGGGACTAGCGGGAGTCGGCACCGGGGAGCTGTTTTTT. This encodes CASSSGLAGVGTGELFF. The rearrangement links TRBV7-3 to TRBJ2-2; 14 bases map to TRBD2. The CDR3 is made up of 17 amino acids. Germline CDR1 reads SGHTA; CDR2 reads FQGTGA. V dropped 4 bases and J dropped 4; count of bases not matched to a gene: 5. The variable domain in full, with the rest retrieved from reference TRBV7-3 and TRBJ2-2, is GAGVSQTPSNKVTEKGKYVELRCDPISGHTALYWYRQSLGQGPEFLIYFQGTGAADDSGLPNDRFFAVRPEGSVSTLKIQRTERGDSAVYLCASSSGLAGVGTGELFFGEGSRLTVL.